This T cell receptor (beta chain) is drawn from a study of brain T cells in children with intractable seizures (dated by TCRdb to the early 2020s). Broadly, across the study: As a first screen for immune gene transcripts, resected brain tissue from just under 55 pediatric epilepsy surgery cases was run on a NanoString immunology panel. Eight of the 12 selected surgery cases also had pre-surgery blood sequenced, which left four cases with brain tissue only. Findings and caveats that apply to the study as a whole: Sequencing depth differed between pre- and post-surgery blood, so clones missing from the pre-surgery sample may reflect undersampling. Viral specificity was inferred solely from CDR3 sequence similarity, and the HCMV serostatus of the patients was not known.

On this clone itself: No antigen is known for it. Nothing much larger sits one base from this clone, and base qualities are not available.

The time point label corresponds to: resected brain tissue, or blood drawn just prior to surgery. The surgery cases that showed the highest brain T cell transcript signatures were chosen for TCR beta chain sequencing of brain tissue, and of blood when it was available. Before surgery, the patients had been given at least one anti-epileptic drug. TCR-sequenced patients were children with drug-resistant epilepsy due to tuberous sclerosis complex, focal cortical dysplasia, Rasmussen encephalitis or hemimegalencephaly. The Monarch genomic DNA purification kit was used to extract bulk genomic DNA from unsorted brain tissue and whole blood. The CDR1 and CDR2 encoded by the germline V gene (reference sequence) are LGHDT and YNNKEL. Trimming leaves V shorter by 1 base and J shorter by 3 bases, with the junction holding 2 bases beyond the gene matches. Reading from cysteine to phenylalanine, the CDR3 counts 16 amino acids. The entry retains the CDR3 DNA only, 48 bases that are in frame from base 1.

The immunoSEQ assay was applied to genomic DNA to generate the TCR beta chain sequences. Per the original workflow: CDR3 sequences not starting with the conserved framework cysteine at position 104 were manually removed. To get clonality, the normalized Shannon's Diversity Index was subtracted from one, giving values from 0 (maximal diversity) to 1 (oligoclonal). To check whether a given CDR3 had different frequencies in two samples, for example brain versus blood, chi-squared comparison-of-proportions tests were used. Public clonotypes were found by searching immuneACCESS, and the VDJdb browser was used to assess similarity to known antiviral clonotypes. TCRdb obtained this table from immuneACCESS and retained in-frame rearrangements with V and J assigned. These tables miss some clones; where compared with another copy, unresolved V genes account for less than half of the shortfall, and the remainder is unexplained. The V and J calls and clone size are taken from that table; D and trimming were inferred from the DNA. Here the sample has roughly 80,000 clones; roughly 91% occur a single time. The ten largest clones represent under 2% of the sample.

This TCR came from a boy in the first two years of life with tuberous sclerosis and intractable seizures. The sample here was peripheral blood, taken at surgery. The chain uses TRBV3-1 (or the pseudogene TRBV3-2) and TRBJ2-3; TRBD2 matches 12 bases in the middle. The DNA sequence follows: TGTGCCAGCAGCCAAGCTAGCGGGGGGGCTACAGATACGCAGTATTTT. Its protein is CASSQASGGATDTQYF.